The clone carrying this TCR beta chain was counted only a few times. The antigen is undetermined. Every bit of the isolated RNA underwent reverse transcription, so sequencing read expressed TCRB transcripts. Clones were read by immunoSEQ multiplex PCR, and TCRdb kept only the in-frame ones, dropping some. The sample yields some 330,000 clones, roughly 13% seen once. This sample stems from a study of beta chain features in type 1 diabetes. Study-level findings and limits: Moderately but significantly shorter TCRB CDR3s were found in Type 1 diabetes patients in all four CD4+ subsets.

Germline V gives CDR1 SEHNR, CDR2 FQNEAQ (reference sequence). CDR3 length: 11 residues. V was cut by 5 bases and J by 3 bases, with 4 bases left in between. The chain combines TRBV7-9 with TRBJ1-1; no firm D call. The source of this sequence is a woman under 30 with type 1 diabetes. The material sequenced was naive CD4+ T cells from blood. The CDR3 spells CASSDYTEAFF. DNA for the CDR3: TGTGCCAGCAGCGACTACACTGAAGCTTTCTTT.